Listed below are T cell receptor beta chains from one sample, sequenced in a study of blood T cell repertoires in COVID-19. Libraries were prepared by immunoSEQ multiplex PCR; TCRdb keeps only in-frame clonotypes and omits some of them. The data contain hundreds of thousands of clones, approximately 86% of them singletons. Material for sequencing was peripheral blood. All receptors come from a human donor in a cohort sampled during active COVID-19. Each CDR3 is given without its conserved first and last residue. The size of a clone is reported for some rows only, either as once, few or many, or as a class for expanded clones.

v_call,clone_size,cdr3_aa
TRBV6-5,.,ASSSTGANYGYT
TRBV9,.,ASSVQGGGDLNEQF
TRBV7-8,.,ASTLSGDRDSGYT
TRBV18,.,ASSLLGREGYEQY
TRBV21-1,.,ASSPQKGQTCPSSYNEQF
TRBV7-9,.,ASRPDRSDKF
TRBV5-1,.,ASSLVLAGGTGENEQY
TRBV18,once,ASSIRTGSGNTIY
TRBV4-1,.,ASSQRGSGAGETQY
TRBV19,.,ASTRGPSTDTQY
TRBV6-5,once,ASSSQAYNEQF
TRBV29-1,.,SVETSFSYNEQF
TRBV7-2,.,ASSLFQGTDTQY
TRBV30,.,AWSVGQGDLGQETQY
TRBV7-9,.,ASSRGSGRRSDTQY
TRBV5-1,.,ASSTRGREAATNEKLF
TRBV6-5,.,ASSDGGSPSGELF
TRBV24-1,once,ATSDSQGAYTDTQY
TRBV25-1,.,ASSESFDEKLF
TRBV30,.,AWSVGTGGSYT
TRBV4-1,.,ASSHWAGTGVSGNTIY
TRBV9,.,ASSLDGGSNQPQH
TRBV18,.,ASSRLAGGGEQY
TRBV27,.,ASSFSGPATYNEQF
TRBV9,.,ASSGTGKKENYGYT
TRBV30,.,AWKSPGGYEGQPQH
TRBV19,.,ASSATGTGNQPQH
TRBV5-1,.,ASSLDRGLTGDEKLF
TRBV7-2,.,ASSFHRGGYEQF
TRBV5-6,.,ASSLGQDGTYEQY
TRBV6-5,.,ASNRGSNTEAF
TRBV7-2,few,ASSLRGRTDTQY
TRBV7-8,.,ASSLLQGAGEQF
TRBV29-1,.,SVDKGLAHNEQF
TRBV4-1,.,ASSQTANYGYT
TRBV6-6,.,ASSGGGEQF
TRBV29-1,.,SVAGVMNTEAF
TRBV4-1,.,ASSQDAGLGYGYT
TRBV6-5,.,ASSSPTASYEQY
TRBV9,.,ASSGIQGSGYGYT
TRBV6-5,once,ASSNERGNEQF
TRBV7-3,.,ASSFRGTPVSYNEQF
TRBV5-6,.,ASSNSGSQETQY
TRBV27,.,ASSFIQGARDTQY
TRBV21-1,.,ASSKASRVFRRDTQY
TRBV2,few,ASGGDTEAF
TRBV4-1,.,ASSPQGAVGEKLF
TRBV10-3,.,AISFLSGSSYTQY
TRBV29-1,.,SVGPENRNEQY
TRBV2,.,ARQAGNMGQPNTEAF